This entry lists 30 T cell receptor beta chains sequenced from one sample in a study of blood T cells in healthy people across ages. A J-beta primer mix and a sample-barcoded 5' primer were used in a second PCR of about 6 to 12 cycles. MiXCR, applied by TCRdb to the 5' RACE reads, yields one record per CDR3 protein. The sample includes 700,000 to 800,000 distinct CDR3 sequences, roughly two fifths seen only once; the top ten take 20% to 25%. Sequencing used blood. Receptors originate from a woman aged 60 to 75 in good health.

The chain is built from TRBV2 and TRBJ2-6; 10 nucleotides align to TRBD1. CDR1 SNHLY and CDR2 FYNNEI come from the germline V gene. The trim removed 4 bases at V and 3 bases at J, leaving 6 bases unmatched. The CDR3 has 17 residues. This CDR3 is CASSAMGQGIGANVLTF. Written as DNA, the CDR3 is TGTGCCAGCAGTGCAATGGGACAGGGGATTGGGGCCAACGTCCTGACTTTC. Full variable domain (outside the CDR3, taken from reference TRBV2 and TRBJ2-6): EPEVTQTPSHQVTQMGQEVILRCVPISNHLYFYWYRQILGQKVEFLVSFYNNEISEKSEIFDDQFSVERPDGSNFTLKIRSTKLEDSAMYFCASSAMGQGIGANVLTFGAGSRLTVL.

V gene TRBV7-6 combines with J gene TRBJ2-7, with 8 bases lining up with TRBD1. CDR1 is SGHVS, CDR2 FNYEAQ, per germline. The length of the CDR3 is 13 residues. J was trimmed by 6 bases and V by 5 bases; bases with no gene match: 6. As DNA, the CDR3 is TGTGCCAGCAGCGCCTCCAGGGGGCTCGAGCAGTACTTC. Its protein is CASSASRGLEQYF.

V and J are TRBV29-1 and TRBJ2-1; TRBD2 agrees at 8 bases. This CDR3 is 13 amino acids long. Germline V CDR1 and CDR2: SQVTM, ANQGSEA. This CDR3 reads CITGTSSYNEQFF. The DNA for the CDR3 is TGCATTACCGGGACTAGCTCCTACAATGAGCAGTTCTTC.

J is TRBJ2-5 and V is TRBV11-3, with D uncertain. The CDR3 is 16 amino acids. Per germline, CDR1 SGHNT and CDR2 YENEEA. The V gene lost 5 bases and the J gene lost 11 bases, with 27 bases spanning the gap. The CDR3 here is CASSHGVLTESSEQYF. The CDR3 region has the DNA TGTGCCAGCAGCCATGGGGTGTTAACTGAATCGAGTGAGCAGTACTTC.

The table lists this clonotype with a count of one. At one of its ends the junction is not consistent with the germline gene, which may arise from a read error. The chain combines TRBV6-5 with TRBJ1-1, with a weak D call TRBD1 (6 bases). The CDR3 runs to 13 residues. Per germline, CDR1 MNHEY and CDR2 SVGAGI. As DNA, the CDR3 is TGTGCCAGCAGGTACTCAGGGGCGCCAGAGGCTTTCTTT. Translation gives CASRYSGAPEAFF.

This chain connects TRBV20-1 to TRBJ2-7, with unresolved D. Trimming shortened V by 3 bases and J by 2 bases, and 11 bases separated the two germline ends. CDR1 and CDR2 from the germline V gene are DFQATT and SNEGSKA (reference sequence). The CDR3 has 13 residues. The CDR3 bases are TGCAGTGCTAGCTCATTTGGGCCCTACGAGCAGTACTTC. It translates to CSASSFGPYEQYF.

The chain couples TRBV5-1 to TRBJ2-7; D not certain. The V and J ends lost 6 bases and 0 bases respectively, with 16 bases between them. The CDR3 consists of 15 residues. Germline-derived CDR1 and CDR2 are SGHRS and YFSETQ. CDR3 protein: CASNKEQKSSYEQYF. The CDR3 bases are TGCGCCAGCAATAAAGAACAGAAGAGCTCCTACGAGCAGTACTTC. Full variable domain (outside the CDR3, taken from reference TRBV5-1 and TRBJ2-7): KAGVTQTPRYLIKTRGQQVTLSCSPISGHRSVSWYQQTPGQGLQFLFEYFSETQRNKGNFPGRFSGRQFSNSRSEMNVSTLELGDSALYLCASNKEQKSSYEQYFGPGTRLTVT.

This clonotype occurred once. The chain carries TRBV6-6 and TRBJ1-1, with 7 nucleotides matching TRBD1. Germline V gene data show CDR1 as MNHNY and CDR2 as SVGAGI (reference sequence). This CDR3 has 17 amino acids. The J segment lost 8 bases and the V segment lost 6 bases, leaving 21 bases of the junction unmatched. Written as DNA, the CDR3 is TGTGCCAGCAGGTTGCGCGGGACAGCTAATCCCTCCCCCGAAGCTTTCTTT. Translating gives CASRLRGTANPSPEAFF.

The CDR3: CASSSAPQAEINYEQYF. In DNA form, the CDR3 reads TGTGCCAGCAGTTCAGCCCCGCAGGCCGAAATTAACTACGAGCAGTACTTC. The V gene is TRBV28, the J gene TRBJ2-7; the D is unclear. The CDR3 spans 17 residues. V lost 4 bases and J lost 3, with 22 bases in between. The germline V gene has CDR1 MDHEN and CDR2 SYDVKM.

A few counts support this clonotype. The rearrangement uses TRBV6-2 or TRBV6-3 and TRBJ2-7; maybe TRBD1 (6 bases). The CDR3 is 13 residues long. V lost 6 bases and J lost 4, with 13 bases in between. Germline CDR1 reads MNHEY; CDR2 reads SVGEGT. The CDR3 sequence: CASSIDRTYEQYF. CDR3 in DNA: TGTGCCAGCAGCATCGACAGGACGTACGAGCAGTACTTC.

The genes are TRBV6-2 or TRBV6-3 and TRBJ1-5; 12 bases are shared with TRBD1. The CDR3 spans 17 residues. Germline CDR1 reads MNHEY; CDR2 reads SVGEGT. V dropped 4 bases and J dropped 3; count of bases not matched to a gene: 7. In DNA, the CDR3 is TGTGCCAGCAGTTCCCGGGACAGGGGGCCTCTCAATCAGCCCCAGCATTTT. Translated: CASSSRDRGPLNQPQHF.

This clonotype was counted only a few times. The chain uses TRBV5-5 and TRBJ2-5, with TRBD2 matching 8 bases. With 1 base clipped from V and 5 bases from J, the junction kept 4 bases outside the gene matches. Per germline, CDR1 SGHKS and CDR2 YYEKEE (reference sequence). CDR3 size: 14 residues. CDR3 in amino acids: CASSLREGGETQYF. For the CDR3, the DNA is TGTGCCAGCAGCTTGCGGGAGGGCGGGGAGACCCAGTACTTC.

The chain links TRBV29-1 to TRBJ1-2; maybe TRBD1 (6 bases). Trimming pared 6 bases from V and 1 base from J, leaving 12 bases between. CDR3 length: 13 amino acids. Germline V gene sequence: CDR1 SQVTM, CDR2 ANQGSEA. CDR3 loop: CSVGTSFNYGYTF. As DNA, the CDR3 is TGCAGCGTAGGGACAAGTTTTAACTATGGCTACACCTTC.

The table lists this clonotype with a few counts. V is TRBV10-3 and J is TRBJ2-4; D is possibly TRBD1 or TRBD2 (7 bases each). The CDR3 contains 16 residues. Trimming took off 2 bases at V and 4 bases at J, with 15 bases between the two ends. Germline CDR1 and CDR2: ENHRY and SYGVKD. The CDR3 region is CAISEAGGARKNIQYF. The CDR3 bases are TGTGCCATCAGTGAGGCAGGGGGGGCGCGAAAAAACATTCAGTACTTC.

V is TRBV12-3 or TRBV12-4 and J is TRBJ2-1, with 10 bases that match TRBD1. This CDR3 region has 14 residues. V was pared by 9 bases and J by 9 bases, with 11 bases of the junction left unmatched. The CDR3 is CASLTGTGVGEQFF. CDR3 bases: TGTGCCAGTCTCACCGGGACAGGGGTAGGTGAGCAGTTCTTC.

Only a few counts were recorded for this clonotype. This chain connects TRBV7-9 to TRBJ2-1; 12 bases match TRBD2. Per germline, CDR1 SEHNR and CDR2 FQNEAQ (reference sequence). Germline trimming cut 5 bases from V and 13 bases from J; bases unmatched to any gene: 18. This CDR3 is 17 amino acids long. The CDR3 DNA sequence: TGTGCCAGCAGCCCCCTCCGGACTAGCGGGGAGATCGAGACCCAGTTCTTC. It yields the protein CASSPLRTSGEIETQFF.

The chain has TRBV28 and TRBJ2-7, with D possibly TRBD1 on 7 matching bases. The CDR3 runs 15 residues. Germline assignment: CDR1 MDHEN and CDR2 SYDVKM. Trimming took 5 bases from V and 6 from J, leaving 20 bases between them. In DNA, the CDR3 is TGTGCCAGCAGTCCGGCCCCTAGCGCAGGGGGCGAGCAGTACTTC. This encodes CASSPAPSAGGEQYF.

V gene TRBV18 combines with J gene TRBJ1-5; D remains unclear. The CDR3 is 15 amino acids. Germline V gene sequence: CDR1 KGHSH, CDR2 LQKENI. V was clipped by 2 bases and J by 2 bases, with 10 bases between them. In DNA, the CDR3 is TGTGCCAGCTCACCAGAGGAAGGAGGCAATCAGCCCCAGCATTTT. This encodes CASSPEEGGNQPQHF.

The chain recombines TRBV6-6 with TRBJ2-4; TRBD2 agrees at 8 bases. The J call is doubtful: the DNA matches TRBJ2-7 better. The CDR3 runs 17 residues. The germline V gene encodes CDR1 MNHNY and CDR2 SVGAGI (reference sequence). The CDR3 here is CASSYSRLAYDSYEQYF. In nucleotides, the CDR3 is TGTGCCAGCAGTTACTCCCGACTAGCGTACGATTCCTACGAGCAGTACTTC.

This clonotype showed up just a few times. This chain uses TRBV3-1 with TRBJ1-1, with TRBD1 as a possible D gene (5 bases). Germline V lookup: CDR1 LGHDT, CDR2 YNNKEL (reference sequence). The CDR3 covers 14 residues. V was pared by 3 bases and J by 10 bases, with 18 bases between. The CDR3: CASSHAGTFAGAFF. CDR3 nucleotides: TGTGCCAGCAGCCATGCCGGGACCTTCGCAGGAGCTTTCTTT.

There are a few counts of this clonotype. The V gene is TRBV6-2 or TRBV6-3, the J gene TRBJ2-1; D may be TRBD1 (7 bases). The CDR3 extends over 19 amino acids. With 2 bases removed from V and 0 bases from J, the gap between germline ends came to 20 bases. Germline V gives CDR1 MNHEY, CDR2 SVGEGT. The CDR3 loop is CASSYDVGGVRGSYNEQFF. The CDR3, as DNA: TGTGCCAGCAGTTACGATGTAGGGGGCGTGCGGGGCTCCTACAATGAGCAGTTCTTC.

CDR3 sequence: CASSQDNGASGRETQYF. The CDR3 bases are TGCGCCAGCAGCCAAGATAACGGAGCTAGCGGGAGGGAGACCCAGTACTTC. V and J are TRBV4-1 and TRBJ2-5, with 11 positions matching TRBD2. CDR3 length: 17 amino acids. Looked up from germline, CDR1 is MGHRA and CDR2 is YSYEKL. V was clipped by 0 bases and J by 5 bases; unmatched bases: 8.

The CDR3 region is CASSPDRVSYEQYF. Here the CDR3 DNA reads TGTGCCAGCAGCCCCGACAGGGTCTCTTACGAGCAGTACTTC. The chain uses TRBV7-2 and TRBJ2-4; 7 nucleotides match TRBD1. Gene TRBJ2-7 matches the end of the DNA better, so the J call may be wrong. Germline V CDR1 and CDR2: SGHTA, FQGNSA. This CDR3 has 14 residues.

This clonotype was seen a handful of times. J is TRBJ2-1 and V is TRBV7-8, with 10 bases aligning to TRBD2. Germline CDR1 reads SGHVS; CDR2 reads FQNEAQ. This CDR3 spans 18 amino acids. V was pared by 5 bases and J by 7 bases, with 17 bases of the junction left unmatched. CDR3 sequence: CASSPGIAGGLRDNEQFF. CDR3 DNA: TGTGCCAGCAGCCCCGGAATAGCGGGGGGCCTAAGGGATAATGAGCAGTTCTTC.

This clonotype has just a few counts. V is TRBV6-5 and J is TRBJ2-1; 8 bases agree with TRBD2. V dropped 2 bases and J dropped 7; count of bases not matched to a gene: 4. In germline, CDR1 is MNHEY, CDR2 SVGAGI. The CDR3 extends over 14 amino acids. For the CDR3, the DNA is TGTGCCAGCAGTTACAGGACTAGCTTGAATGAGCAGTTCTTC. It encodes CASSYRTSLNEQFF.

This clonotype was seen a single time. This sequence joins TRBV20-1 and TRBJ1-1, with D tentatively TRBD1 (5 bases). Germline V lookup: CDR1 DFQATT, CDR2 SNEGSKA (reference sequence). The CDR3 extends over 15 amino acids. The V end lost 0 bases, the J end lost 0 bases, and 11 bases lay between the germline ends. For the CDR3, the DNA is TGCAGTGCTAGAGAAACCGGGGCGCTGAACACTGAAGCTTTCTTT. It specifies CSARETGALNTEAFF.

The chain joins TRBV7-3 to TRBJ2-2; TRBD1 matches 11 bases. The CDR3 length is 16 residues. The germline gives CDR1 SGHTA, CDR2 FQGTGA. J gave up 3 bases and V 5 bases, and 5 bases lay outside the gene matches. CDR3: CASSPWDRGDTGELFF. In DNA, the CDR3 is TGTGCCAGCAGCCCATGGGACAGGGGGGACACCGGGGAGCTGTTTTTT.

The J gene is TRBJ2-1, the V gene TRBV7-2; the match to TRBD2 covers 11 bases. Germline CDR1 SGHTA, CDR2 FQGNSA. Germline trimming cut 10 bases from V and 6 bases from J; bases unmatched to any gene: 8. This CDR3 has 14 amino acids. The CDR3 DNA sequence: TGTACCACTTCCGCTAGCGGGGGGCTCAATGAGCAGTTCTTC. As protein: CTTSASGGLNEQFF.

The chain links TRBV12-3 or TRBV12-4 to TRBJ1-1; a possible D gene is TRBD1 (6 bases). The length of the CDR3 is 13 residues. Deletions cut 6 bases from V and 6 bases from J, with 14 bases between. Here the CDR3 reads CASRGRGGAEAFF. CDR3 in DNA: TGTGCCAGCAGAGGCAGGGGTGGTGCTGAAGCTTTCTTT.

This clonotype was picked up a small number of times. The genes are TRBV12-3 or TRBV12-4 and TRBJ2-3, with TRBD1 identical over 7 bases. J was trimmed by 0 bases and V by 3 bases; bases with no gene match: 6. The CDR3 spans 16 residues. CDR3 region: CASSLDRRTSTDTQYF. Here the CDR3 DNA reads TGTGCCAGCAGTTTGGACAGGCGCACTAGCACAGATACGCAGTATTTT.